This T cell receptor (beta chain) was documented in a study of blood T cell repertoires in COVID-19. Study-wide background: Sample material is recorded as cDNA or gDNA derived from T cells, B-cell-depleted T cells, or PBMCs.

The CDR3 sequence is 17 residues long. V was pared by 4 bases and J by 6 bases, with 13 bases of the junction left unmatched. Germline CDR1 is KGHSH and CDR2 is LQKENI. Self-reported history from a screening survey and questionnaire set each donor's cohort. Method: immunoSEQ multiplex PCR; TCRdb's copy keeps in-frame clones and lacks some. Among approximately 190,000 clones, approximately 82% were seen once, and the ten largest hold roughly 5.2%. This TCR came from a woman aged 55-69 years with acute COVID-19. The chain recombines TRBV18 with TRBJ1-5, with 9 bases identical to TRBD1. Source material: PBMCs or T cells enriched from blood (not recorded which). The CDR3: CASSQGTGQTASQPQHF. DNA of the CDR3: TGTGCCAGCTCACAGGGGACAGGGCAAACGGCCAGTCAGCCCCAGCATTTT.